The rows below give T cell receptor beta chains drawn from one sample of a study of blood T cell repertoires in COVID-19. Sequencing was performed with immunoSEQ multiplex PCR; in TCRdb, only in-frame clones are kept and a portion is missing. The table includes about 140,000 clones, approximately 83% detected once. Sequenced material: PBMCs or T cells enriched from blood (not recorded which). The origin of the receptors is a man in his sixties or seventies who had been exposed to COVID-19. Each CDR3 is given with its conserved first and last residue. D genes are given only for firm matches. Not every row has a clone size; where given, it reads once, few, many or a size class.

size	D	J	V	CDR3	DNA
few	TRBD2	TRBJ2-2	TRBV4-3	CASSQASGMGSGELFF	TGCGCCAGCAGCCAAGCGAGCGGGATGGGGTCCGGGGAGCTGTTTTTT
.	.	TRBJ2-7	TRBV5-1	CASSWQDSDYHEQYF	TGCGCCAGCAGCTGGCAGGATTCAGACTACCACGAGCAGTACTTC
few	.	TRBJ1-2	TRBV6-5	CASSYSQDGYTF	TGTGCCAGCAGTTACTCCCAGGATGGCTACACCTTC
.	TRBD1	TRBJ2-7	TRBV14	CASSLGTGGSYEQYF	TGTGCCAGCAGTCTCGGGACAGGGGGTTCCTACGAGCAGTACTTC
few	.	TRBJ1-5	TRBV5-1	CASSPSQGRQPQHF	TGCGCCAGCAGCCCGTCACAGGGCCGTCAGCCCCAGCATTTT
.	.	TRBJ2-1	TRBV20-1	CSASKQGGNEQFF	TGCAGTGCTAGTAAGCAGGGCGGCAATGAGCAGTTCTTC
.	TRBD1	TRBJ1-4	TRBV3-1/TRBV3-2	CASSQTGVGDEKLFF	TGTGCCAGCAGCCAGACAGGGGTTGGCGATGAAAAACTGTTTTTT
.	TRBD1	TRBJ1-2	TRBV5-6	CASSPGTGLNYGYTF	TGTGCCAGCAGCCCCGGGACAGGGCTTAACTATGGCTACACCTTC
.	TRBD2	TRBJ2-1	TRBV6-5	CASSEREGFNEQFF	TGTGCCAGCAGCGAGCGGGAGGGTTTCAATGAGCAGTTCTTC
few	.	TRBJ1-6	TRBV30	CACPKVLQNSPLHF	TGTGCCTGCCCGAAAGTCCTACAGAATTCACCCCTCCACTTT
.	TRBD1	TRBJ1-1	TRBV7-8	CASSWDSNPNTEAFF	TGTGCCAGCAGCTGGGACAGTAATCCGAACACTGAAGCTTTCTTT
few	TRBD2	TRBJ2-7	TRBV7-9	CASSRGLAGGFYEQYF	TGTGCCAGCAGCCGGGGACTAGCGGGAGGGTTCTACGAGCAGTACTTC
.	.	TRBJ1-5	TRBV5-1	CASTVGGGNQPQHF	TGCGCCAGCACTGTCGGGGGAGGCAATCAGCCCCAGCATTTT
.	.	TRBJ1-2	TRBV28	CATRRGGGAGSYGYTF	TGTGCCACCCGGAGGGGAGGGGGGGCCGGTTCCTATGGCTACACCTTC
.	TRBD1	TRBJ2-6	TRBV7-9	CASSLAGTGLSGANVLTF	TGTGCCAGCAGCTTAGCCGGGACAGGTCTCTCTGGGGCCAACGTCCTGACTTTC
once	TRBD1	TRBJ2-7	TRBV18	CASSPPGTGAYEQYF	TGTGCCAGCTCACCACCGGGGACAGGGGCCTACGAGCAGTACTTC
.	.	TRBJ2-7	TRBV19	CASSLRDKTSYEQYF	TGTGCCAGTAGTCTCCGGGACAAAACCTCCTACGAGCAGTACTTC
.	.	TRBJ2-5	TRBV19	CASSIWGEETQYF	TGTGCCAGTAGTATTTGGGGGGAAGAGACCCAGTACTTC
once	TRBD2	TRBJ2-7	TRBV27	CASLASGLGSYEQYF	TGTGCCAGCTTAGCCTCGGGACTAGGGTCCTACGAGCAGTACTTC
.	.	TRBJ2-7	TRBV4-3	CASSQDAGYEQYF	TGCGCCAGCAGCCAAGATGCCGGCTACGAGCAGTACTTC
.	.	TRBJ2-1	TRBV4-1	CASSPPGSSYNEQFF	TGCGCCAGCAGCCCCCCGGGAAGCTCCTACAATGAGCAGTTCTTC
.	.	TRBJ2-7	TRBV4-1	CASSPINDRSYEQYF	TGCGCCAGCAGCCCCATAAATGACAGATCCTACGAGCAGTACTTC
once	.	TRBJ2-1	TRBV5-1	CASSLVPSVVANEQFF	TGCGCCAGCAGCTTGGTCCCAAGCGTAGTAGCAAATGAGCAGTTCTTC
.	.	TRBJ1-4	TRBV24-1	CATDRRRRANEKLFF	TGTGCCACCGACCGACGGCGGCGGGCTAATGAAAAACTGTTTTTT
.	.	TRBJ1-4	TRBV19	CASRGGAANEKLFF	TGTGCCAGTCGGGGGGGCGCGGCTAATGAAAAACTGTTTTTT
few	TRBD1	TRBJ1-5	TRBV25-1	CASRDRENQPQHF	TGTGCCAGCAGGGACAGGGAAAATCAGCCCCAGCATTTT
.	.	TRBJ2-2	TRBV4-3	CASSQEEVAIDGELFF	TGCGCCAGCAGCCAAGAAGAGGTAGCGATAGACGGGGAGCTGTTTTTT
.	.	TRBJ2-5	TRBV14	CASSLGGTSVQETQYF	TGTGCCAGCAGCCTAGGCGGAACCTCAGTACAAGAGACCCAGTACTTC
.	TRBD1	TRBJ1-1	TRBV5-4	CASSSGQGGTEAFF	TGTGCCAGCAGCTCTGGACAGGGAGGGACTGAAGCTTTCTTT
.	.	TRBJ2-2	TRBV10-1	CASSVQGHNTGELFF	TGCGCCAGCAGTGTTCAGGGGCACAACACCGGGGAGCTGTTTTTT
.	.	TRBJ1-1	TRBV18	CASSPGRGLEAFF	TGTGCCAGCTCACCAGGCAGGGGCCTTGAAGCTTTCTTT
.	TRBD1	TRBJ2-1	TRBV7-2	CASSSPGQYNEQFF	TGTGCCAGCAGCTCTCCGGGACAGTACAATGAGCAGTTCTTC
once	.	TRBJ1-1	TRBV19	CASSIRGEVTEAFF	TGTGCCAGTAGTATCCGAGGGGAGGTGACTGAAGCTTTCTTT
.	TRBD1	TRBJ1-2	TRBV4-3	CASSQDTGGNGYTF	TGCGCCAGCAGCCAAGACACAGGGGGCAATGGCTACACCTTC
few	TRBD2	TRBJ2-7	TRBV19	CATRSGKSSYEQYF	TGTGCCACCCGTAGCGGGAAAAGCTCCTACGAGCAGTACTTC
once	TRBD1	TRBJ2-7	TRBV18	CASSIQGGYEQYF	TGTGCCAGCTCAATACAGGGGGGCTACGAGCAGTACTTC
.	.	TRBJ1-6	TRBV30	CAWTSNSPLHF	TGTGCCTGGACCAGTAATTCACCCCTCCACTTT